This entry features one TCR beta chain sequence. Its antigen is not known. The record originates from a study of human T cells and chemical hapten exposure. Study results and limitations: TCRs above 1 in 1000 frequency did not change with DPC sensitization.

The time point denotes: patch test 2, 6 weeks after DPC sensitization. Treatment specified: therapeutic diphenylcyclopropenone sensitization with weekly scalp DPC. As the library was built, unique molecular identifiers were attached to individual cDNA molecules. TCRdb called the RACE reads again in MiXCR, with one record for every CDR3 protein. The repertoire has 70,000 to 90,000 distinct CDR3 sequences, about 10% of them found once; the top ten carry around 5%. Germline trimming cut 3 bases from V and 6 bases from J; bases unmatched to any gene: 5. This CDR3 region has 13 residues. Germline loops: CDR1 SQVTM, CDR2 ANQGSEA.

The sequence was collected from a woman aged 45-65 years with alopecia areata. Some clones in this sample may be carry-over from other donors' samples. The starting material was whole blood, obtained in connection with sensitization to the hapten diphenylcyclopropenone (DPC). The V call is TRBV29-1, the J call TRBJ2-1; 7 nucleotides line up with TRBD2. CDR3 amino acids: CSVDGAGFNEQFF. The CDR3 region has the DNA TGCAGCGTTGACGGAGCGGGATTCAATGAGCAGTTCTTC.